This TCR beta chain was identified during a study of blood T cell repertoires in COVID-19 (dated by TCRdb to 2020 to 2021). Background for the entire study: The collaborator samples originated in the United States, Italy and Spain and spanned the acute and convalescent phases of COVID-19. The prospective study material was composed of cDNA or gDNA derived from T cells, B-cell-depleted T cells, or PBMCs. Subjects who had been exposed to COVID-19, were actively infected with it, or had recovered from it provided the deeply sampled blood TCRbeta repertoires that made up the dataset. The repertoires were released in a freely available public database meant as a resource for research on the immune response to SARS-CoV-2. The samples were drawn from the first 160 participants of the ongoing ImmuneRACE study and from 950 to 1,500 subjects provided by 6 global collaborators. Sample metadata almost always included a de-identified subject ID, COVID-19 status, age in years and sex. Where available, HLA class I and class II types were taken from metadata supplied by the sample provider and were not determined by assay-based typing.

Between the V and J ends, shortened by 5 bases and 0 bases respectively, the junction contains 10 bases. Looking up the germline V gene yields CDR1 SGHTA and CDR2 FQGNSA. Inclusive of the bounding cysteine and phenylalanine, the CDR3 is 14 residues long. Just CDR3 DNA is preserved here, 42 bases in frame from base 1. Regarding this clone: Its antigen is currently not known. No base quality information exists; no much larger clone differs at one position.

TCRbeta CDR3 regions were amplified from genomic DNA by means of the immunoSEQ Assay, a bias-controlled multiplex PCR. From the authors' description of their analysis: Nucleated cell counts per sample were estimated from amplification of reference gene primers within the assay. To quantify the absolute abundance of each unique TCRbeta CDR3 rearrangement, sequence reads were collapsed and filtered. For each sample, productive Simpson clonality was calculated as the square root of Simpson's diversity index over productive rearrangements. TCRdb holds this immuneACCESS table with in-frame rearrangements only. Some clones are missing; in checked studies, unresolved V genes explain under half, and the rest has no known cause. V and J calls plus clone size are reproduced from that table; the DNA served to infer D and trimming. The sample table shows about 250,000 clones, and 87% are seen once. The biggest ten clones account for around 3% of the sample.

Whole blood was collected in K2EDTA tubes by collaborating institutions according to the institutions' own protocols. For TCRbeta analysis, collaborators shipped samples as frozen whole blood, isolated PBMCs, or DNA extracted from either of those sample types. Summary of the overall study and its limitations: Clinical and demographic metadata were provided uncurated, with the amount varying by source and participant.

Input material: peripheral blood. The receptor chain draws on TRBV7-2 and TRBJ1-2, and TRBD1 may be the D gene, going by 5 matching bases. The sequence derives from a young man with active or convalescent COVID-19. The DNA sequence is given as TGTGCCAGCAGCCAGGGTAGTACTAACTATGGCTACACCTTC. Translated, this gives CASSQGSTNYGYTF.